Listed below are T cell receptor beta chains from one sample, sequenced in a study of high-grade serous ovarian cancer treatment subgroups. TCRdb's copy holds only in-frame clones and misses some; the assay was immunoSEQ multiplex PCR. The sample records 10,000 to 13,000 clones, roughly 80% being singletons. The sample comprised tumor tissue. These receptors were collected from a human donor with high-grade serous ovarian cancer. Each CDR3 is given with its conserved first and last residue. A D gene is named only where the DNA matches it firmly. Clone size is stated in some rows and not others, as once, few, many or a class when expanded.

TRBJ2-5 | TRBV10-3 | TRBD1 | - | CAIRGQGQETQYF | TGTGCCATTCGAGGACAGGGCCAAGAGACCCAGTACTTC
TRBJ2-7 | TRBV5-1 | - | once | CASSVSGHYEQYF | TGCGCCAGCAGCGTTAGCGGTCACTACGAGCAGTACTTC
TRBJ2-1 | TRBV6-1 | - | - | CASRGRYNEQFF | TGTGCCAGCAGGGGGCGCTACAATGAGCAGTTCTTC
TRBJ1-2 | TRBV29-1 | - | - | CSVDQGPYGYTF | TGCAGCGTTGATCAGGGCCCCTATGGCTACACCTTC
TRBJ1-1 | TRBV7-9 | - | - | CASSLWENTEAFF | TGTGCCAGCAGCTTATGGGAGAACACTGAAGCTTTCTTT
TRBJ2-1 | TRBV5-1 | TRBD1 | - | CASARGQGVAGRGNEQFF | TGCGCCAGCGCGCGGGGACAGGGGGTAGCGGGACGCGGGAATGAGCAGTTCTTC
TRBJ1-1 | TRBV7-9 | - | - | CASSLGVGTEAFF | TGTGCCAGCAGCTTGGGAGTCGGCACTGAAGCTTTCTTT
TRBJ2-7 | TRBV6-6 | TRBD2 | - | CASSTGSGRPYEQYF | TGTGCCAGCAGTACGGGTAGCGGGAGGCCCTACGAGCAGTACTTC
TRBJ1-2 | TRBV21-1 | - | few | CASSQPLGQAYELGYTF | TGTGCCAGCAGCCAGCCCCTCGGACAGGCTTACGAACTCGGCTACACCTTC
TRBJ2-7 | TRBV9 | TRBD1 | - | CASSEGDRALYF | TGTGCCAGCAGCGAGGGGGACAGGGCATTGTACTTC
TRBJ2-2 | TRBV19 | - | - | CASSINRAGGELFF | TGTGCCAGTAGTATCAACAGGGCGGGCGGGGAGCTGTTTTTT
TRBJ2-1 | TRBV18 | - | - | CASSPESEAYNEQFF | TGTGCCAGCTCACCAGAATCCGAAGCCTACAATGAGCAGTTCTTC
TRBJ2-2 | TRBV19 | TRBD2 | - | CASAQLAGEVGELFF | TGTGCCAGTGCCCAACTAGCGGGAGAGGTCGGGGAGCTGTTTTTT
TRBJ2-1 | TRBV27 | TRBD2 | - | CASTSGTTSYNEQFF | TGTGCCAGCACTTCCGGGACTACCTCCTACAATGAGCAGTTCTTC
TRBJ1-2 | TRBV30 | - | - | CAWSLPRANYGYTF | TGTGCCTGGAGTCTACCCAGGGCAAACTATGGCTACACCTTC
TRBJ2-1 | TRBV6-1 | - | - | CASSDLAAGRNEQFF | TGTGCCAGCAGTGATTTGGCGGCCGGGCGCAATGAGCAGTTCTTC
TRBJ1-2 | TRBV7-2 | TRBD1 | - | CASRRTGRNGYTF | TGTGCCAGCAGGCGGACAGGGAGGAATGGCTACACCTTC
TRBJ2-1 | TRBV18 | TRBD2 | few | CASSSGLAVSYNEQFF | TGTGCCAGCTCGTCGGGACTAGCGGTTTCCTACAATGAGCAGTTCTTC
TRBJ2-1 | TRBV4-1 | - | - | CANSQKKGLKGELGGEQFF | TGCGCCAACAGCCAAAAAAAGGGCCTGAAGGGGGAGTTAGGAGGTGAGCAGTTCTTC
TRBJ2-5 | TRBV27 | TRBD1 | - | CASSSRQGFETQYF | TGTGCCAGCAGTTCCCGACAGGGCTTCGAGACCCAGTACTTC
TRBJ2-1 | TRBV30 | - | - | CAWSGGRVKTHYNEQFF | TGTGCCTGGAGTGGCGGCCGTGTCAAGACCCATTACAATGAGCAGTTCTTC
TRBJ2-7 | TRBV28 | TRBD2 | - | CASSFVPRGLAGVRYYEQYF | TGTGCCAGCAGTTTTGTGCCACGAGGACTAGCGGGAGTTAGGTACTACGAGCAGTACTTC
TRBJ2-2 | TRBV19 | - | - | CASSIVGAGRTGELFF | TGTGCCAGTAGTATCGTTGGGGCAGGGAGGACCGGGGAGCTGTTTTTT